The 2 T cell receptor beta chains given below trace back to one sample, sequenced in a study of shared T cell receptors in the human thymus. The table came from immunoSEQ multiplex PCR; TCRdb's copy has only in-frame clones and leaves some out. The table includes 450,000 to 650,000 clones, around 78% detected once. This sample also appeared in a second study, on human thymus T cells.

The sequenced sample consisted of thymocytes. These receptors were collected from a boy under two years old with a congenital heart defect.

V usage is TRBV5-1 and J usage is TRBJ1-3; D gene unclear. V gave up 5 bases and J gave up 11 bases, with 14 bases separating them. In germline, CDR1 is SGHRS, CDR2 YFSETQ. The CDR3 totals 12 residues. DNA of the CDR3: TGCGCCAGCAGACGGGATAAGTCCCCCATATATTTT. This codes for CASRRDKSPIYF.

The chain is built from TRBV19 and TRBJ2-1, with 8 nucleotides matching TRBD1. Per germline, CDR1 LNHDA and CDR2 SQIVND (reference sequence). V gave up 8 bases and J gave up 5 bases; unmatched junction bases: 17. The CDR3 totals 17 residues. CDR3 bases: TGTGCCAGTGGTGACCGGATCAGGGGGCGCCCCCACAATGAGCAGTTCTTC. Translation gives CASGDRIRGRPHNEQFF.